Shown below are 12 T cell receptor beta chains from a single sample sequenced in a study of cytomegalovirus exposure and HLA in healthy donors. Repertoires were generated with immunoSEQ multiplex PCR, while TCRdb's copy carries only in-frame clones and drops some. The sample carries 90,000 to 100,000 clones, around 85% recorded once. Sample: PBMCs. All receptors derive from a young woman in good health and CMV-seronegative.

This chain joins TRBV5-1 and TRBJ1-2; 7 bases align to TRBD1. V dropped 4 bases and J dropped 7; count of bases not matched to a gene: 10. CDR1 SGHRS and CDR2 YFSETQ come from the germline V gene. The CDR3 runs to 14 residues. The CDR3 DNA follows: TGCGCCAGCAGCCCCGAAGGGGGCCTCAGTGGCTACACCTTC. Translation gives CASSPEGGLSGYTF.

CDR3 amino acids: CASIRTGSGNTIYF. The CDR3 bases are TGTGCCAGCATTCGGACAGGTTCTGGAAACACCATATATTTT. The chain has TRBV2 and TRBJ1-3, with 7 bases fitting TRBD1. The CDR3 contains 14 residues. Germline V gene lookup returns CDR1 SNHLY and CDR2 FYNNEI. The junction had 4 bases not matched to a gene; V was cut back by 7 bases and J by 1 base.

The chain employs TRBV5-6 and TRBJ2-3, with 8 bases matching TRBD1. CDR1 and CDR2 (germline): SGHDT, YYEEEE. The V and J ends lost 4 bases and 4 bases, in that order; junction bases with no gene match: 5. The CDR3 spans 14 residues. CDR3 residues: CASSPGQGSDTQYF. CDR3 nucleotides: TGTGCCAGCAGCCCTGGACAGGGTTCAGATACGCAGTATTTT. The entire variable domain, with the rest obtained from reference TRBV5-6 and TRBJ2-3, is as follows: DAGVTQSPTHLIKTRGQQVTLRCSPKSGHDTVSWYQQALGQGPQFIFQYYEEEERQRGNFPDRFSGHQFPNYSSELNVNALLLGDSALYLCASSPGQGSDTQYFGPGTRLTVL.

Note on this clone: This CDR3 is also generated by other DNA sequences in the sample. CDR3 coding DNA: TGTGCCAGCAGCTCCTTAGCGGGAGGATACAATGAGCAGTTCTTC. This sequence encodes CASSSLAGGYNEQFF. The chain has TRBV7-8 and TRBJ2-1; 10 positions agree with TRBD2. Unmatched junction bases numbered 4, after V lost 4 bases and J lost 4 bases. This CDR3 is built from 15 residues. The germline gives CDR1 SGHVS, CDR2 FQNEAQ.

Points on this clone: Distinct nucleotide sequences in the sample also encode this CDR3. The rearrangement uses TRBV11-3 and TRBJ2-1; TRBD2 matches at 14 bases. The germline gives CDR1 SGHNT, CDR2 YENEEA. V shed 4 bases and J 9 bases; nucleotides not matched to a gene: 5. The CDR3 covers 15 residues. CDR3 region: CASSSGLAGGGEQFF. CDR3 in DNA: TGTGCCAGCAGCTCCGGACTAGCGGGAGGAGGTGAGCAGTTCTTC.

The V and J genes are TRBV5-1 and TRBJ1-4, with D perhaps TRBD1 (6 bases). There are 17 residues in the CDR3. Trimming pared 4 bases from V and 7 bases from J, leaving 23 bases between. Germline CDR1 reads SGHRS; CDR2 reads YFSETQ. CDR3 in DNA: TGCGCCAGCAGCACTTCGCACCTACAGGGAATAAGTGAAAAACTGTTTTTT. This sequence encodes CASSTSHLQGISEKLFF.

The chain carries TRBV5-1 and TRBJ1-1; maybe TRBD1 (5 bases). CDR3 length equals 13 residues. V was clipped by 4 bases and J by 3 bases, with 10 bases between them. CDR1 is SGHRS, CDR2 YFSETQ, per germline. In DNA form, the CDR3 reads TGCGCCAGCAGCCTTACGGGGGACACTGAAGCTTTCTTT. Translated, it gives CASSLTGDTEAFF.

The chain has TRBV29-1 and TRBJ2-3; 9 bases agree with TRBD1. CDR1 and CDR2 (germline): SQVTM, ANQGSEA. Losses at the gene ends were 4 bases for V and 5 bases for J; bases not matched to a gene: 7. This CDR3 spans 14 amino acids. CDR3 sequence (DNA): TGCAGCGTTGGTATCGGGACAGGGCGAGATACGCAGTATTTT. Translation: CSVGIGTGRDTQYF.

This rearrangement joins TRBV5-6 to TRBJ1-2; D not resolved. V lost 7 bases and J lost 4, with 26 bases in between. CDR3 length: 17 amino acids. Per the germline V gene, CDR1 is SGHDT and CDR2 is YYEEEE. The DNA of the CDR3 is TGTGCCAGCTGCCCTGACCGGGGTTCCTTGGCGACCTATGGCTACACCTTC. Translated: CASCPDRGSLATYGYTF.

CDR3 in amino acids: CASRGGASGTEAFF. The DNA of the CDR3 is TGTGCCAGCAGGGGGGGGGCCAGCGGCACTGAAGCTTTCTTT. The V gene is TRBV6-5, the J gene TRBJ1-1; D possibly corresponds to TRBD1 (6 bases). V dropped 6 bases and J dropped 4 bases, with 15 bases sitting between them. CDR3 size: 14 residues. Germline assignment: CDR1 MNHEY and CDR2 SVGAGI.

The chain joins TRBV5-1 to TRBJ1-2; 9 nucleotides agree with TRBD1. Germline values: CDR1 SGHRS, CDR2 YFSETQ. V was pared by 3 bases and J by 8 bases, with 5 bases of the junction left unmatched. The CDR3 is 13 residues long. CDR3 bases: TGCGCCAGCAGCTACGGACAGGGGTGGGGCTACACCTTC. It is translated as CASSYGQGWGYTF.

The chain is built from TRBV28 and TRBJ2-7; D is ambiguous. V lost 3 bases and J lost 3, with 6 bases in between. Germline CDR1 reads MDHEN; CDR2 reads SYDVKM. The CDR3 is 12 amino acids. The CDR3 sequence: CASSLRDYEQYF. In nucleotides, the CDR3 is TGTGCCAGCAGTTTGAGAGACTACGAGCAGTACTTC.